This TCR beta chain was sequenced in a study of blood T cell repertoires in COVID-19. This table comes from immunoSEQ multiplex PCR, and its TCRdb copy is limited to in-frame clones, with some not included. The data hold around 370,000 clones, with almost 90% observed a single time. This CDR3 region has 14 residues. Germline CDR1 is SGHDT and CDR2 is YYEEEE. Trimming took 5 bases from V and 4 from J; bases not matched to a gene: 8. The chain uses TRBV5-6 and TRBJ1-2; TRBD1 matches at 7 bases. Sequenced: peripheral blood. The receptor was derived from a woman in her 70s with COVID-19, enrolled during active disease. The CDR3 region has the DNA TGTGCCAGCAGAGCGAAAGGACAGGTCTATGGCTACACCTTC. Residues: CASRAKGQVYGYTF.